This T cell receptor (beta chain) is drawn from a study of long-term antiretroviral therapy in people with HIV. Germline lookup yields CDR1 WNHNN and CDR2 SYGVQD (reference sequence). V was cut by 7 bases and J by 0 bases, with 16 bases left in between. This CDR3 comprises 15 residues. In each sample, 1-10 million cryopreserved PBMC were present before DNA extraction. The authors ran the immunoSEQ assay, v3.0, at survey level. The repertoire was sequenced with immunoSEQ multiplex PCR; TCRdb's copy has only in-frame clones and lacks some. The sample lists 25,000 to 30,000 clones, 70% to 90% seen once, with 3.6% in the top ten.

The rearrangement links TRBV10-1 to TRBJ2-7; possible D gene TRBD1, 6 bases. The receptor comes from a woman younger than 30 with HIV. Sequences were derived from unsorted PBMCs, sampled 1.8 years after starting antiretroviral therapy. The CDR3 nucleotides are TGCGCCAGCACCCGGACAGCCAGACGCTCCTACGAGCAGTACTTC. Translating it yields CASTRTARRSYEQYF.